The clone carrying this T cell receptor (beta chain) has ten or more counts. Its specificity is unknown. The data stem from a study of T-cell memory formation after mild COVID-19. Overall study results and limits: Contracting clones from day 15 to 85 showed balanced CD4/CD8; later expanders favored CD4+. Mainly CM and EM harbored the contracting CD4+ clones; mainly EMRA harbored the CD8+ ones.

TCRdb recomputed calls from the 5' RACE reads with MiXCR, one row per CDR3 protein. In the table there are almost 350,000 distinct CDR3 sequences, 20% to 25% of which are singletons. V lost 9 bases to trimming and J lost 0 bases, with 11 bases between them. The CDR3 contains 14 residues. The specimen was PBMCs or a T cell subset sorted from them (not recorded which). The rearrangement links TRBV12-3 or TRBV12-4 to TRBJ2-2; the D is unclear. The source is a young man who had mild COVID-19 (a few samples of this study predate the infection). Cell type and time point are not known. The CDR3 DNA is TGTGCCAGTGAGAGGTCCACGAACACCGGGGAGCTGTTTTTT. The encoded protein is CASERSTNTGELFF.